This T cell receptor beta chain was retrieved from a study of blood T cell repertoires in COVID-19. In the study overall: T cells, B-cell-depleted T cells, or PBMCs supplied cDNA or gDNA.

Enrollees, about 18 to 95 years old, lived in fewer than 25 US areas. Profiled with immunoSEQ multiplex PCR; TCRdb holds only in-frame clones, not every one. The sample includes roughly 200,000 clones, around 87% of them seen just once. CDR1 and CDR2 (germline): KGHSH, LQKENI. CDR3 size: 17 residues. Losses at the gene ends were 2 bases for V and 4 bases for J; bases not matched to a gene: 12. The sequenced sample was PBMCs or T cells enriched from blood (not recorded which). The chain carries TRBV18 and TRBJ1-2, with 8 nucleotides matching TRBD1. This receptor was identified in a woman aged 30 to 39 who had recovered from COVID-19. In DNA form, the CDR3 reads TGTGCCAGCTCACCAGTCGGGCAGGGGGCATCTGGCTATGGCTACACCTTC. Protein sequence: CASSPVGQGASGYGYTF.